This T cell receptor (beta chain) was obtained from a study of shared clonotypes between healthy human individuals. The CD4+ fraction was divided into a CD45RA+ naive subset and a CD45RA-negative memory subset. Clones were read by immunoSEQ multiplex PCR, and TCRdb kept only the in-frame ones, dropping some. The repertoire holds millions of clones, with 85% to 95% as singletons. This CDR3 has 15 amino acids. CDR1 and CDR2 from the germline V gene are SEHNR and FQNEAQ (reference sequence). Unmatched junction bases numbered 4, after V lost 3 bases and J lost 4 bases. The specimen sequenced was naive CD4+ T cells from PBMCs. Subset in this sample: CD45RA+ positively selected. This TCR came from a man aged 18 to 30 in good health. Some clones in this sample may be carry-over from other donors' samples. The rearrangement uses TRBV7-9 and TRBJ2-2, with 8 positions matching TRBD2. The DNA for the CDR3 is TGTGCCAGCAGCTTCCAGCGGGAGCGCACCGGGGAGCTGTTTTTT. The encoded protein is CASSFQRERTGELFF.